This T cell receptor (beta chain) derives from a study of STAT5B mutations in CD4+ large granular lymphocyte leukemia. CDR3 length: 12 amino acids. Per the germline V gene, CDR1 is SNHLY and CDR2 is FYNNEI. V shed 6 bases and J 9 bases; nucleotides not matched to a gene: 7. Concerning this clone: Its antigen is as yet unknown.

TCRdb keeps only in-frame clones here, not all; method: immunoSEQ multiplex PCR. The sample gives 30,000 to 40,000 clones, 88% of which show up once; 0.95% to 1% is in the top ten. Study observations and caveats: The CD4+ versus CD8+ T-LGLL clonality difference may reflect limited sample size. 8/27 top patient clones versus 2/35 control clones were TRBV06-family.

Sample: CD4+ T cells from blood buffy coats. The chain uses TRBV2 and TRBJ1-2; TRBD1 aligns across 7 bases. This clonotype was sampled from a human donor in good health. CDR3 nucleotide sequence: TGTGCCAGCAGGGAGGACAGGCGCAGCTACACCTTC. Encoded protein: CASREDRRSYTF.